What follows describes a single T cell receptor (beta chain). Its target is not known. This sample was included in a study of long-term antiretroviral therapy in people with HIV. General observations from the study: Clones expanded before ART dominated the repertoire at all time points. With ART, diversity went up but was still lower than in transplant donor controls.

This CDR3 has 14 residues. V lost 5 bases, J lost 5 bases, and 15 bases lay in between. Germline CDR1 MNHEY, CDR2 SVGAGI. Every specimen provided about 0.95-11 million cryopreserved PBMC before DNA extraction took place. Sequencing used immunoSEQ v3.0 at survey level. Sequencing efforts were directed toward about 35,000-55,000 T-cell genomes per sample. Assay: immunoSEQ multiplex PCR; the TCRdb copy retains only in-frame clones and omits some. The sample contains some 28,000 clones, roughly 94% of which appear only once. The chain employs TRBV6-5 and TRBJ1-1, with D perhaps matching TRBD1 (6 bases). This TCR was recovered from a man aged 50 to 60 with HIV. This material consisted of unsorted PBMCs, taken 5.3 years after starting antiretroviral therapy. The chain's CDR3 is CASSPPTGFTEAFF. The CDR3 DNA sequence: TGTGCCAGCAGTCCCCCCACAGGGTTTACTGAAGCTTTCTTT.